This TCR beta chain was recovered during a study of molecular identifiers for immune sequencing clone quantification. Study outcomes and limitations: Clones that had above 20 RNA copies took up over 97% of effector molecules but under 1% in naive cells.

In this sample, this clonotype turned up many times. Its antigen is not identified. Naive CD8 T cells, phenotype CD8+CD4-CCR7+CD45RA+, were sorted. The V and J ends lost 4 bases and 4 bases respectively, with 16 bases between them. In germline, CDR1 is DFQATT, CDR2 SNEGSKA (reference sequence). The length of the CDR3 is 14 residues. TCRdb independently ran MiXCR on the PCR reads; one entry per CDR3 protein. The table has about 54,000 distinct CDR3 sequences, almost 25% seen once; the top ten hold around 1.8%. This sequence originates from a human donor in good health. Some libraries in this study had Jurkat cell RNA spiked in. The sample consisted of naive CD8+ T cells from blood, with Jurkat cell RNA spiked in. The subset here: FACS-sorted CD8+CD4-CCR7+CD45RA+ naive T cells. This chain connects TRBV20-1 to TRBJ2-5; D call uncertain. DNA for the CDR3: TGCAGTGCTAAGGACGGAGAAAGAAGAGAGACCCAGTACTTC. This gives the protein CSAKDGERRETQYF.